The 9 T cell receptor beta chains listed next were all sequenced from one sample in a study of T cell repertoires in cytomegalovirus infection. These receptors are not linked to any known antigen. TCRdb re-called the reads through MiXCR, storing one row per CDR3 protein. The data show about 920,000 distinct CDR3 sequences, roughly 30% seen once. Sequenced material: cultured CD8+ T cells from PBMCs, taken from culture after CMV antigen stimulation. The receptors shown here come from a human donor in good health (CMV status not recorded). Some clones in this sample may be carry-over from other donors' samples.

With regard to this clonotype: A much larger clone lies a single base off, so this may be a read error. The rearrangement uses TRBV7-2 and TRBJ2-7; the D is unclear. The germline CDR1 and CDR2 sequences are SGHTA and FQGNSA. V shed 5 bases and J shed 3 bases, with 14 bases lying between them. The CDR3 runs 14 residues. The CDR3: CASSPDGSYYEQYV. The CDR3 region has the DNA TGTGCCAGCAGCCCTGATGGCAGTTACTACGAGCAGTACGTC.

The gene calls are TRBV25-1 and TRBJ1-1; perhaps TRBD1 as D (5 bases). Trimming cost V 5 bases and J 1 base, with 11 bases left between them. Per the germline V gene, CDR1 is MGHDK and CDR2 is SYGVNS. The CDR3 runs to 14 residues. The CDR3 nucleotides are TGTGCCAGCAGTTGGGGCCATCCGAACACTGAAGCTTTCTTT. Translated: CASSWGHPNTEAFF.

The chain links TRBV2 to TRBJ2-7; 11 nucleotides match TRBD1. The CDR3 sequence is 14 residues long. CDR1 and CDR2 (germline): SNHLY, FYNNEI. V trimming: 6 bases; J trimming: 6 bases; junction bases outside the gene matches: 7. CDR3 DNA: TGTGCCAGCAGCCGGGACAGGGGGGCGGTCGAGCAGTACTTC. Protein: CASSRDRGAVEQYF.

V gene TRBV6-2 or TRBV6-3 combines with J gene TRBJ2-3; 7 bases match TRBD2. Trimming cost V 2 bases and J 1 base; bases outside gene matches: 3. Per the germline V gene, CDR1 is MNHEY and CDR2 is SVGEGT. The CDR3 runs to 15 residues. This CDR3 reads CASSYGGDGTDTQYF. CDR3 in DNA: TGTGCCAGCAGTTACGGGGGGGATGGCACAGATACGCAGTATTTT.

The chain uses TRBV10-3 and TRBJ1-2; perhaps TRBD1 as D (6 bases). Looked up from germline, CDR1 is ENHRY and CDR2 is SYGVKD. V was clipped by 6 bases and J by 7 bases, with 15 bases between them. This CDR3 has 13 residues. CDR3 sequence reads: CAIRAGESRGYTF. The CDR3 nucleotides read TGTGCCATCAGGGCAGGGGAGAGTCGTGGCTACACCTTC.

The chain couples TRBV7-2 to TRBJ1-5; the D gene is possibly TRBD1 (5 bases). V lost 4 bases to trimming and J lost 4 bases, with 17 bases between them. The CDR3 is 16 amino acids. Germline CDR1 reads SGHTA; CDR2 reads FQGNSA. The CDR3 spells CASSYAGPARNQPQHF. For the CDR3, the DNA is TGTGCCAGCAGCTATGCGGGACCGGCGAGAAATCAGCCCCAGCATTTT.

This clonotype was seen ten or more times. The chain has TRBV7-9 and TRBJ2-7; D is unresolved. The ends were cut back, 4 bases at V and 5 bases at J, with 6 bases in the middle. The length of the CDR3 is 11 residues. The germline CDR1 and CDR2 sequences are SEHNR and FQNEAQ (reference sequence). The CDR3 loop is CASSSDHEQYF. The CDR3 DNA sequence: TGTGCCAGCAGCTCGGACCACGAGCAGTACTTC.

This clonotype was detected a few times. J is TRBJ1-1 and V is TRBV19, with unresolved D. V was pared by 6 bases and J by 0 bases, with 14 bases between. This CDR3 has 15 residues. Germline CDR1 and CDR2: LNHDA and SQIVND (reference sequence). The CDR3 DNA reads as TGTGCCAGTAGCCCAAGTAGGTATGTGAACACTGAAGCTTTCTTT. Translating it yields CASSPSRYVNTEAFF.

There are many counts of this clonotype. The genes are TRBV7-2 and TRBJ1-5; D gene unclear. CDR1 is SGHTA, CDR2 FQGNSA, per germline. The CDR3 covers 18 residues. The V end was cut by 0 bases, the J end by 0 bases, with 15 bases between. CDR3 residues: CASSLAGDYWYSNQPQHF. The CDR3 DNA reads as TGTGCCAGCAGCTTAGCCGGGGATTATTGGTATAGCAATCAGCCCCAGCATTTT.